These 19 T cell receptor beta chains share one sample of origin, sequenced in a study of OX40 agonist ivuxolimab in advanced cancers. The assay was immunoSEQ multiplex PCR, and TCRdb's table has in-frame clones only and misses some. The sample has approximately 44,000 clones, just under 95% seen once; the top ten hold 15%. Source: CD4+ or CD8+ T cells sorted from blood, taken in a trial of the OX40 agonist ivuxolimab. The receptor source for this set is an adult with an advanced solid tumor such as melanoma, head and neck, liver or kidney cancer.

The V call is TRBV19, the J call TRBJ1-3; no firm D call. Per germline, CDR1 LNHDA and CDR2 SQIVND (reference sequence). Trimming removed 6 bases at V and 0 bases at J, with 15 bases between. The CDR3 has 16 residues. In DNA form, the CDR3 reads TGTGCCAGTAGAGACTCAGGACGGATCTCTGGAAACACCATATATTTT. This codes for CASRDSGRISGNTIYF.

This chain links TRBV5-6 with TRBJ2-5; TRBD2 aligns across 10 bases. The CDR3 is 17 amino acids. Losses at the gene ends were 4 bases for V and 1 base for J; bases not matched to a gene: 10. Per germline, CDR1 SGHDT and CDR2 YYEEEE. The CDR3: CASSITRGLAAQETQYF. The DNA of the CDR3 is TGTGCCAGCAGCATAACCCGAGGACTAGCGGCCCAAGAGACCCAGTACTTC.

This sequence joins TRBV2 and TRBJ2-1, with D possibly matching TRBD1 (6 bases). Germline CDR1 is SNHLY and CDR2 is FYNNEI. This CDR3 is 20 amino acids long. The V end was cut by 3 bases, the J end by 3 bases, with 27 bases between. This chain's CDR3 is CASSDTDAGVVDTSYNEQFF. In DNA, the CDR3 is TGTGCCAGCAGTGACACGGACGCAGGGGTGGTGGACACGAGCTACAATGAGCAGTTCTTC.

The CDR3 loop is CASSLLWDSAYGYTF. The CDR3, as DNA: TGTGCCAGCAGCTTGTTGTGGGACAGCGCCTATGGCTACACCTTC. This sequence joins TRBV5-4 and TRBJ1-2; 7 nucleotides line up with TRBD1. Germline assignment: CDR1 SGHNT and CDR2 YYREEE (reference sequence). The length of the CDR3 is 15 residues. With V trimmed by 1 base and J by 4 bases, 7 bases remained unmatched.

This chain joins TRBV10-3 and TRBJ1-5; 8 nucleotides align to TRBD1. With V trimmed by 0 bases and J by 7 bases, 8 bases remained unmatched. CDR3 length: 16 amino acids. CDR1 and CDR2 (germline): ENHRY, SYGVKD. CDR3 residues: CAISESRAGGSQPQHF. CDR3 nucleotide sequence: TGTGCCATCAGTGAGTCGAGGGCAGGGGGCTCCCAGCCCCAGCATTTT.

This chain joins TRBV4-2 and TRBJ2-1, with 11 nucleotides matching TRBD2. V lost 4 bases to trimming and J lost 5 bases; unmatched junction nucleotides: 10. The CDR3 extends over 17 amino acids. Germline V gene lookup returns CDR1 LGHNA and CDR2 YNFKEQ. The CDR3 loop reads CASSPHSGRVPHNEQFF. The CDR3 DNA is TGTGCCAGCAGCCCACATAGCGGGAGGGTCCCCCACAATGAGCAGTTCTTC.

The V gene is TRBV7-6, the J gene TRBJ2-6, with TRBD1 identical over 7 bases. This CDR3 spans 17 amino acids. Germline V lookup: CDR1 SGHVS, CDR2 FNYEAQ. V trimming: 0 bases; J trimming: 2 bases; junction bases outside the gene matches: 4. The CDR3 sequence is CASSLAQGQPGANVLTF. In nucleotides, the CDR3 is TGTGCCAGCAGCTTAGCGCAGGGACAGCCTGGGGCCAACGTCCTGACTTTC.

This clone turned up a few times. The chain uses TRBV6-4 and TRBJ1-1; the D is unclear. Per germline, CDR1 MRHNA and CDR2 SNTAGT. V lost 3 bases, J lost 1 base, and 6 bases lay in between. This CDR3 comprises 13 residues. The CDR3 DNA is TGTGCCAGCAGTGAAACAGAGAACACTGAAGCTTTCTTT. Translated, it gives CASSETENTEAFF.

The chain recombines TRBV27 with TRBJ2-3, with TRBD2 matching 9 bases. There are 20 residues in the CDR3. Germline CDR1 is MNHEY and CDR2 is SMNVEV (reference sequence). The V and J ends lost 6 bases and 0 bases, in that order; junction bases with no gene match: 19. This chain's CDR3 is CASSPDRIRLADFSTDTQYF. The CDR3 DNA follows: TGTGCCAGCAGCCCGGACAGGATCCGACTAGCGGATTTTAGCACAGATACGCAGTATTTT.

The V gene is TRBV5-6, the J gene TRBJ1-1, with unresolved D. Trimming stripped 3 bases from V and 3 bases from J, with 6 bases between. The V gene's germline CDR1 is SGHDT and CDR2 YYEEEE. There are 12 residues in the CDR3. CDR3: CASSSDYTEAFF. In nucleotides, the CDR3 is TGTGCCAGCAGCTCAGATTACACTGAAGCTTTCTTT.

The chain uses TRBV14 and TRBJ1-1; 7 nucleotides match TRBD1. The germline V gene encodes CDR1 SGHDN and CDR2 FVKESK. The CDR3 is 15 residues long. The trim removed 5 bases at V and 3 bases at J, leaving 9 bases unmatched. The CDR3 bases are TGTGCCAGCAGCACGACAGGGAGTTGGGACACTGAAGCTTTCTTT. Amino acid sequence: CASSTTGSWDTEAFF.

The chain is built from TRBV27 and TRBJ1-1, with D uncertain. Germline-derived CDR1 and CDR2 are MNHEY and SMNVEV (reference sequence). CDR3 size: 14 residues. V gave up 5 bases and J gave up 0 bases, with 10 bases separating them. The CDR3: CASSPMAMNTEAFF. The CDR3 nucleotides are TGTGCCAGCAGTCCCATGGCAATGAACACTGAAGCTTTCTTT.

The rearrangement links TRBV10-1 to TRBJ2-2, with 13 positions matching TRBD2. The germline V gene encodes CDR1 WNHNN and CDR2 SYGVQD (reference sequence). CDR3 length equals 17 residues. The V and J ends lost 6 bases and 1 base, in that order; junction bases with no gene match: 5. Here the CDR3 DNA reads TGCGCCAGCAGAGCCGGGACTAGCGGGAAGAACACCGGGGAGCTGTTTTTT. It translates to CASRAGTSGKNTGELFF.

This rearrangement joins TRBV10-3 to TRBJ1-5; 7 nucleotides agree with TRBD1. Germline V gene data show CDR1 as ENHRY and CDR2 as SYGVKD. This CDR3 spans 14 amino acids. J was trimmed by 3 bases and V by 5 bases; bases with no gene match: 4. The CDR3 is CAISYDRVNQPQHF. CDR3 DNA sequence: TGTGCCATCAGTTACGACAGGGTCAATCAGCCCCAGCATTTT.

This clone was detected once. This chain uses TRBV28 with TRBJ2-7; perhaps TRBD2 as D (5 bases). Trimming took off 3 bases at V and 2 bases at J, with 11 bases between the two ends. This CDR3 region has 14 residues. Germline V lookup: CDR1 MDHEN, CDR2 SYDVKM. CDR3: CASSLTGLTYEQYF. CDR3 DNA sequence: TGTGCCAGCAGTTTGACGGGGTTAACCTACGAGCAGTACTTC.

The V call is TRBV5-1, the J call TRBJ2-3, with D unclear. The CDR3 has 14 amino acids. With 3 bases removed from V and 4 bases from J, the gap between germline ends came to 12 bases. Germline CDR1 and CDR2: SGHRS and YFSETQ. The CDR3 is CASSYEQGPDTQYF. As DNA, the CDR3 is TGCGCCAGCAGCTACGAGCAAGGCCCAGATACGCAGTATTTT.

The chain combines TRBV7-2 with TRBJ1-2; 12 nucleotides match TRBD1. Trimming at V came to 6 bases and at J to 7 bases, leaving 3 bases not matched to a gene. The CDR3 is made up of 13 amino acids. Germline V gives CDR1 SGHTA, CDR2 FQGNSA. For the CDR3, the DNA is TGTGCCAGCAGTTGGGACAGGGGGCCTGGCTACACCTTC. It specifies CASSWDRGPGYTF.

The rearrangement links TRBV15 to TRBJ2-7, with 11 positions matching TRBD2. This CDR3 region has 18 residues. The junction had 11 bases not matched to a gene; V was cut back by 0 bases and J by 4 bases. CDR1 LNHNV and CDR2 YYDKDF come from the germline V gene (reference sequence). The CDR3: CATSRDPHRLAGSYEQYF. The CDR3 DNA sequence: TGTGCCACCAGCAGAGATCCCCACCGACTAGCGGGATCTTACGAGCAGTACTTC.

The DNA of the CDR3 is TGCAGCGTTGAAGATCGGAGGGAGCTGTTTTTT. Residues: CSVEDRRELFF. The chain joins TRBV29-1 to TRBJ2-2; D is unclear. V was pared by 0 bases and J by 9 bases, with 5 bases between. The CDR3 spans 11 residues. Germline CDR1 SQVTM, CDR2 ANQGSEA.